The 30 T cell receptor beta chains presented below share a single source sample, sequenced in a study of T-cell memory formation after mild COVID-19. TCRdb redid the calling of the 5' RACE reads with MiXCR, one entry per CDR3 protein. The repertoire consists of some 100,000 distinct CDR3 sequences, with more than 9.5% occurring once and the leading ten covering around 39%. Sequencing used PBMCs or a T cell subset sorted from them (not recorded which). These receptors all stem from a man between 18 and 29 years old who had mild COVID-19 (a few samples of this study predate the infection). Cell type and time point are not known.

This clonotype was detected a few times. The chain is built from TRBV14 and TRBJ2-5; D is uncertain. The CDR3 runs 14 residues. Deletions cut 4 bases from V and 5 bases from J, with 14 bases between. Germline-derived CDR1 and CDR2 are SGHDN and FVKESK. CDR3 loop: CASSRSVEGETQYF. The CDR3 region has the DNA TGTGCCAGCAGCCGCAGCGTCGAAGGGGAGACCCAGTACTTC.

This clonotype was seen a handful of times. The chain employs TRBV7-9 and TRBJ1-5, with D possibly TRBD1 on 5 matching bases. V was cut by 5 bases and J by 4 bases, with 9 bases left in between. Germline V gene data show CDR1 as SEHNR and CDR2 as FQNEAQ (reference sequence). The CDR3 covers 13 residues. The DNA of the CDR3 is TGTGCCAGCAGCCAAGGGGTTAATCAGCCCCAGCATTTT. Translation gives CASSQGVNQPQHF. Full variable domain (outside the CDR3, taken from reference TRBV7-9 and TRBJ1-5): DTGVSQNPRHKITKRGQNVTFRCDPISEHNRLYWYRQTLGQGPEFLTYFQNEAQLEKSRLLSDRFSAERPKGSFSTLEIQRTEQGDSAMYLCASSQGVNQPQHFGDGTRLSIL.

V and J are TRBV6-5 and TRBJ2-1; no reliable D call. V was shortened by 6 bases and J by 7 bases, with 7 bases between the two germline ends. The CDR3 runs to 11 residues. CDR1 is MNHEY and CDR2 is SVGAGI in the germline V gene. DNA for the CDR3: TGTGCCAGCAGCGGTTTAAATGAGCAGTTCTTC. Amino acid sequence: CASSGLNEQFF.

This clonotype was observed a handful of times. The chain has TRBV7-9 and TRBJ2-7, with TRBD2 matching 9 bases. Germline trimming cut 4 bases from V and 1 base from J; bases unmatched to any gene: 8. CDR1 and CDR2 (germline): SEHNR, FQNEAQ (reference sequence). The length of the CDR3 is 16 residues. The CDR3 sequence is CASSSPAGGSSYEQYF. CDR3 DNA: TGTGCCAGCAGCTCTCCCGCGGGGGGGTCGTCCTACGAGCAGTACTTC.

This clonotype appeared a few times. The rearrangement uses TRBV5-4 and TRBJ2-3; D remains unclear. The CDR3 is made up of 18 amino acids. Trimming took off 0 bases at V and 0 bases at J, with 17 bases between the two ends. CDR1 SGHNT and CDR2 YYREEE come from the germline V gene (reference sequence). The CDR3 here is CASSLEPEDYLSTDTQYF. The CDR3 DNA follows: TGTGCCAGCAGCTTGGAGCCCGAGGATTACCTTAGCACAGATACGCAGTATTTT.

V and J are TRBV5-1 and TRBJ2-2; D is ambiguous. The CDR3 covers 16 residues. Looked up from germline, CDR1 is SGHRS and CDR2 is YFSETQ. Trimming shortened V by 2 bases and J by 1 base, and 12 bases separated the two germline ends. The chain's CDR3 is CASSFRPVKNTGELFF. The CDR3 DNA reads as TGCGCCAGCAGCTTCAGGCCGGTGAAGAACACCGGGGAGCTGTTTTTT.

The chain combines TRBV5-6 with TRBJ2-7; D not resolved. Germline V gene lookup returns CDR1 SGHDT and CDR2 YYEEEE. The CDR3 is 14 residues long. Trimming stripped 0 bases from V and 0 bases from J, with 7 bases between. CDR3 coding DNA: TGTGCCAGCAGCTTGGGATCGAGCTCCTACGAGCAGTACGTC. This gives the protein CASSLGSSSYEQYV.

This clonotype was found a few times. The CDR3 sequence is CASSSPGGRVSNQPQHF. The CDR3 DNA follows: TGTGCCAGCAGCTCCCCAGGGGGGCGTGTGAGCAATCAGCCCCAGCATTTT. The J gene is TRBJ1-5, the V gene TRBV7-2, with 7 bases aligning to TRBD1. V lost 4 bases, J lost 1 base, and 10 bases stayed unmatched. The CDR3 spans 17 residues. CDR1 is SGHTA, CDR2 FQGNSA, per germline.

The V and J genes are TRBV7-3 and TRBJ2-2; possible D gene TRBD2, 5 bases. CDR3 size: 14 residues. Germline CDR1 reads SGHTA; CDR2 reads FQGTGA. V lost 5 bases and J 4 bases, leaving 11 bases between the germline ends. The CDR3 DNA reads TGTGCCAGCAGCCCCCGGGAAGTCACCGGGGAGCTGTTTTTT. Protein product: CASSPREVTGELFF.

This clonotype was detected only a few times. The chain links TRBV5-1 to TRBJ2-2; 8 bases match TRBD1. J lost 4 bases, V lost 4 bases, and 9 bases had no gene match. CDR1 and CDR2 from the germline V gene are SGHRS and YFSETQ. The CDR3 length is 16 residues. The CDR3: CASSLRQGRPTGELFF. The CDR3 nucleotides are TGCGCCAGCAGCCTAAGACAGGGGCGTCCCACCGGGGAGCTGTTTTTT. The full variable domain, completed using reference TRBV5-1 and TRBJ2-2, is KAGVTQTPRYLIKTRGQQVTLSCSPISGHRSVSWYQQTPGQGLQFLFEYFSETQRNKGNFPGRFSGRQFSNSRSEMNVSTLELGDSALYLCASSLRQGRPTGELFFGEGSRLTVL.

The chain joins TRBV6-2 or TRBV6-3 to TRBJ1-5, with D tentatively TRBD1 (6 bases). V shed 8 bases and J shed 4 bases, with 12 bases lying between them. CDR3 length equals 13 residues. Germline CDR1 reads MNHEY; CDR2 reads SVGEGT. CDR3 amino acids: CASGLGANQPQHF. CDR3 DNA: TGTGCCAGCGGGTTGGGGGCGAATCAGCCCCAGCATTTT.

This clonotype has a single count. This sequence joins TRBV20-1 and TRBJ2-3; the D gene is possibly TRBD2 (5 bases). V dropped 2 bases and J dropped 3 bases, with 27 bases sitting between them. The CDR3 has 19 amino acids. Looked up from germline, CDR1 is DFQATT and CDR2 is SNEGSKA (reference sequence). This CDR3 reads CSARSLARRAYSVTDTQYF. The CDR3 DNA sequence: TGCAGTGCTAGAAGCCTAGCTCGTAGGGCGTATTCGGTGACAGATACGCAGTATTTT.

This chain uses TRBV6-6 with TRBJ2-5, with D possibly matching TRBD1 (6 bases). The CDR3 has 16 amino acids. Germline values: CDR1 MNHNY, CDR2 SVGAGI (reference sequence). V lost 0 bases and J lost 2, with 13 bases in between. The chain's CDR3 is CASSYSQGRYQETQYF. DNA for the CDR3: TGTGCCAGCAGTTACTCTCAGGGGCGGTATCAAGAGACCCAGTACTTC.

This clonotype was seen a few times. The rearrangement uses TRBV6-2 or TRBV6-3 and TRBJ2-7; unclear D gene. CDR3 size: 14 residues. V was cut by 5 bases and J by 2 bases, with 13 bases left in between. Germline lookup yields CDR1 MNHEY and CDR2 SVGEGT. This chain's CDR3 is CASSQPGWTYEQYF. CDR3 bases: TGTGCCAGCAGTCAGCCAGGTTGGACCTACGAGCAGTACTTC.

The chain combines TRBV28 with TRBJ1-1; D uncertain. Germline CDR1 MDHEN, CDR2 SYDVKM. The CDR3 extends over 15 amino acids. The germline V and J ends were trimmed by 7 bases and 0 bases, with 15 bases remaining between them. The CDR3, as DNA: TGTGCCAGCACCCTTGGACGGATTTTGAACACTGAAGCTTTCTTT. Translation: CASTLGRILNTEAFF.

This clonotype showed up many times. CDR3 in amino acids: CASSLGGEQFF. As DNA, the CDR3 is TGTGCCAGCAGTTTGGGGGGTGAGCAGTTCTTC. The gene calls are TRBV6-2 or TRBV6-3 and TRBJ2-1, with D maybe TRBD2 (6 bases). V shed 4 bases and J shed 9 bases, with 7 bases lying between them. Germline V CDR1 and CDR2: MNHEY, SVGEGT. This CDR3 is 11 amino acids long.

The rearrangement joins TRBV6-5 to TRBJ1-2; D remains ambiguous. The CDR3 spans 12 residues. Germline loops: CDR1 MNHEY, CDR2 SVGAGI. Between the trimmed V and J ends, which lost 2 bases and 7 bases, there was a span of 8 bases. CDR3 sequence reads: CASSYGGGGYTF. The CDR3 DNA is TGTGCCAGCAGTTACGGAGGAGGTGGCTACACCTTC.

This clonotype was observed a few times. The J gene is TRBJ1-1, the V gene TRBV12-3 or TRBV12-4; D ambiguous. CDR3 size: 13 residues. Trimming pared 5 bases from V and 2 bases from J, leaving 9 bases between. In nucleotides, the CDR3 is TGTGCCAGCAGTCATACGGAAAACACTGAAGCTTTCTTT. This sequence encodes CASSHTENTEAFF.

This clonotype was seen ten or more times. The V call is TRBV3-1, the J call TRBJ2-7, with TRBD2 identical over 9 bases. Trimming removed 4 bases from V and 4 bases from J; junction bases left unmatched: 5. CDR1 is LGHDT, CDR2 YNNKEL, per germline (reference sequence). CDR3 length: 14 residues. The CDR3 protein is CASSLAGDGYEQYF. The CDR3 nucleotides read TGTGCCAGCAGCCTAGCGGGGGACGGGTACGAGCAGTACTTC.

The chain uses TRBV7-3 and TRBJ2-1, with 10 bases identical to TRBD2. Losses at the gene ends were 1 base for V and 7 bases for J; bases not matched to a gene: 4. The CDR3 is made up of 15 amino acids. Germline lookup yields CDR1 SGHTA and CDR2 FQGTGA. For the CDR3, the DNA is TGTGCCAGCAGCTTAATGCTAGCGGGGGATAATGAGCAGTTCTTC. It is translated as CASSLMLAGDNEQFF.

This clonotype was observed a handful of times. J is TRBJ2-6 and V is TRBV20-1; D unclear. Trimming removed 0 bases at V and 0 bases at J, with 15 bases between. The germline CDR1 and CDR2 sequences are DFQATT and SNEGSKA (reference sequence). The CDR3 runs to 18 residues. The CDR3 region has the DNA TGCAGTGCTAGAGATCCAGGCAGCCGGACCTCTGGGGCCAACGTCCTGACTTTC. Its translation: CSARDPGSRTSGANVLTF.

This clonotype was seen a few times. J is TRBJ2-1 and V is TRBV6-4; D is tentatively TRBD1 or TRBD2 (5 bases each). Trimming took off 2 bases at V and 5 bases at J, with 7 bases between the two ends. CDR3 length: 13 residues. Germline lookup yields CDR1 MRHNA and CDR2 SNTAGT. For the CDR3, the DNA is TGTGCCAGCAGTGACGGGGGAGACAATGAGCAGTTCTTC. Protein: CASSDGGDNEQFF.

A few counts support this clonotype. V and J are TRBV7-9 and TRBJ1-3; D not resolved. Trimming stripped 6 bases from V and 0 bases from J, with 9 bases between. This CDR3 region has 14 residues. Germline V gene data show CDR1 as SEHNR and CDR2 as FQNEAQ (reference sequence). The CDR3 loop is CASRGLSSGNTIYF. CDR3 coding DNA: TGTGCCAGCAGGGGCCTCAGCTCTGGAAACACCATATATTTT. Together with reference TRBV7-9 and TRBJ1-3, the CDR3 gives the full variable domain: DTGVSQNPRHKITKRGQNVTFRCDPISEHNRLYWYRQTLGQGPEFLTYFQNEAQLEKSRLLSDRFSAERPKGSFSTLEIQRTEQGDSAMYLCASRGLSSGNTIYFGEGSWLTVV.

This clonotype was counted a few times. The rearrangement uses TRBV7-2 and TRBJ2-2, with 8 nucleotides matching TRBD2. The J segment lost 4 bases and the V segment lost 5 bases, leaving 6 bases of the junction unmatched. The CDR3 spans 15 residues. CDR1 is SGHTA, CDR2 FQGNSA, per germline. The CDR3: CASSLTAGGTGELFF. For the CDR3, the DNA is TGTGCCAGCAGCCTGACCGCGGGGGGCACCGGGGAGCTGTTTTTT.

The chain joins TRBV19 to TRBJ1-1; no reliable D call. Germline CDR1 and CDR2: LNHDA and SQIVND (reference sequence). V was trimmed by 6 bases and J by 1 base, leaving 12 bases between them. This CDR3 comprises 14 residues. CDR3 in DNA: TGTGCCAGTAGCAATCAACGGGGGAACACTGAAGCTTTCTTT. The encoded protein is CASSNQRGNTEAFF.

This clonotype was detected only a few times. The chain is built from TRBV7-9 and TRBJ1-1; TRBD1 is a possible D gene (5 bases). Germline V gene lookup returns CDR1 SEHNR and CDR2 FQNEAQ (reference sequence). The V end lost 5 bases, the J end lost 3 bases, and 16 bases lay between the germline ends. The CDR3 consists of 15 residues. CDR3 sequence reads: CASSPRAGLDTEAFF. DNA for the CDR3: TGTGCCAGCAGCCCCCGGGCAGGGTTGGACACTGAAGCTTTCTTT. Full variable domain (remainder filled in from reference TRBV7-9 and TRBJ1-1): DTGVSQNPRHKITKRGQNVTFRCDPISEHNRLYWYRQTLGQGPEFLTYFQNEAQLEKSRLLSDRFSAERPKGSFSTLEIQRTEQGDSAMYLCASSPRAGLDTEAFFGQGTRLTVV.

This clonotype occurred a few times. This chain joins TRBV7-9 and TRBJ2-1, with a tentative D call TRBD2 (5 bases). The V end lost 5 bases, the J end lost 4 bases, and 12 bases lay between the germline ends. The germline CDR1 and CDR2 sequences are SEHNR and FQNEAQ (reference sequence). The CDR3 totals 14 residues. The CDR3 reads CASSHDRGYNEQFF. CDR3 bases: TGTGCCAGCAGCCACGATCGGGGATACAATGAGCAGTTCTTC.

This clonotype has at least ten counts. The chain couples TRBV7-9 to TRBJ2-5; D perhaps matches TRBD1 (6 bases). The V and J ends lost 0 bases and 1 base respectively, with 6 bases between them. The CDR3 totals 14 residues. Per germline, CDR1 SEHNR and CDR2 FQNEAQ (reference sequence). The CDR3 sequence: CASSLAGGQETQYF. CDR3 DNA: TGTGCCAGCAGCTTAGCAGGGGGCCAAGAGACCCAGTACTTC.

There are many counts of this clonotype. The chain uses TRBV4-3 and TRBJ1-2; TRBD1 might be the D (6 bases). The CDR3 covers 14 residues. Germline V CDR1 and CDR2: LGHNA, YSLEER. V dropped 1 base and J dropped 7 bases, with 13 bases sitting between them. The CDR3 nucleotides read TGCGCCAGCAGCCAAGTCGCGGGGGCAGGTGGCTACACCTTC. It yields the protein CASSQVAGAGGYTF.

This clonotype was picked up a small number of times. This chain uses TRBV12-3 or TRBV12-4 with TRBJ2-7; D unresolved. This CDR3 has 13 residues. V dropped 3 bases and J dropped 3 bases, with 9 bases sitting between them. The CDR3 region has the DNA TGTGCCAGCAGTTTTAGTCCGAACTACGAGCAGTACTTC. Its protein product is CASSFSPNYEQYF.